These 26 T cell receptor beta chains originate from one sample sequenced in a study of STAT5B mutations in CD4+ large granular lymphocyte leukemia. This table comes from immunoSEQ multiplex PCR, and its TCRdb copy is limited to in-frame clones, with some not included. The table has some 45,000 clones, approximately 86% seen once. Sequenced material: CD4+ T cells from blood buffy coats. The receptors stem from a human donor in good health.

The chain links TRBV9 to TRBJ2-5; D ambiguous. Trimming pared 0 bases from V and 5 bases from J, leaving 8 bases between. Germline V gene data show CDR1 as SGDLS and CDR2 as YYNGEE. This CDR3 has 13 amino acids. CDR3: CASSVEGRETQYF. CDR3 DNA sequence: TGTGCCAGCAGCGTAGAGGGAAGGGAGACCCAGTACTTC.

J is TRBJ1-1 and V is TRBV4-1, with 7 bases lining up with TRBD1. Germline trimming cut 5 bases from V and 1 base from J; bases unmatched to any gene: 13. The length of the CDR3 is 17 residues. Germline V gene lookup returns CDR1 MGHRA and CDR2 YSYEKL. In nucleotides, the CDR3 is TGCGCCAGCAGCGGCAACCGACAGGGAGTCGCGAACACTGAAGCTTTCTTT. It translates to CASSGNRQGVANTEAFF.

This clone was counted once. CDR3 sequence reads: CASSAGNTIYF. Written as DNA, the CDR3 is TGTGCTTCCTCAGCTGGAAACACCATATATTTT. The genes are TRBV30 and TRBJ1-3; D gene uncertain. The CDR3 contains 11 residues. Germline loops: CDR1 GTSNPN, CDR2 SVGIG (reference sequence).

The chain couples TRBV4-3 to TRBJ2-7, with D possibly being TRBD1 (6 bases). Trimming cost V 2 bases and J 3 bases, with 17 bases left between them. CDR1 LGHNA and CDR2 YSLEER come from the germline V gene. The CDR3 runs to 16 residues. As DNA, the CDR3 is TGCGCCAGCAGCCAAATCCCAGGGGCAGCTAACTACGAGCAGTACTTC. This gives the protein CASSQIPGAANYEQYF.

CDR3 in DNA: TGTGCCAGCAAAACCCCGGGACAGGGAAATGGCTACACCTTC. Translation gives CASKTPGQGNGYTF. This rearrangement joins TRBV27 to TRBJ1-2, with TRBD1 matching over 9 bases. Germline values: CDR1 MNHEY, CDR2 SMNVEV (reference sequence). Trimming took 7 bases from V and 6 from J; bases not matched to a gene: 9. There are 14 residues in the CDR3.

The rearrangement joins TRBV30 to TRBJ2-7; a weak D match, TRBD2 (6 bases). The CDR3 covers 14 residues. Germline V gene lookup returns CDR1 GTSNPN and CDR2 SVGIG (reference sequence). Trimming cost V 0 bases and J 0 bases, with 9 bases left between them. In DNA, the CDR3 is TGTGCCTGGAGTGTGGGGAGGAACTCCTACGAGCAGTACTTC. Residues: CAWSVGRNSYEQYF. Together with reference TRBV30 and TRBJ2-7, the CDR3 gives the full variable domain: SQTIHQWPATLVQPVGSPLSLECTVEGTSNPNLYWYRQAAGRGLQLLFYSVGIGQISSEVPQNLSASRPQDRQFILSSKKLLLSDSGFYLCAWSVGRNSYEQYFGPGTRLTVT.

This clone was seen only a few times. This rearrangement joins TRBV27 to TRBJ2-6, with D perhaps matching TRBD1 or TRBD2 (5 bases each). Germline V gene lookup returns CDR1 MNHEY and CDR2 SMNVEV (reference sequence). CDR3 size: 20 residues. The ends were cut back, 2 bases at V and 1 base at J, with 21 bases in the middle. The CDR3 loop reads CASSLRIWDGIHSGANVLTF. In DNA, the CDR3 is TGTGCCAGCAGTTTACGTATTTGGGACGGCATACATTCTGGGGCCAACGTCCTGACTTTC.

The CDR3 coding sequence is TGTGCCAGCAGTAATCCAAGGGGCAGTGGGTACGAGCAGTACTTC. Amino acids: CASSNPRGSGYEQYF. The chain combines TRBV28 with TRBJ2-7; perhaps TRBD1 as D (5 bases). Germline V gene lookup returns CDR1 MDHEN and CDR2 SYDVKM. Deletions cut 5 bases from V and 4 bases from J, with 18 bases between. This CDR3 comprises 15 residues.

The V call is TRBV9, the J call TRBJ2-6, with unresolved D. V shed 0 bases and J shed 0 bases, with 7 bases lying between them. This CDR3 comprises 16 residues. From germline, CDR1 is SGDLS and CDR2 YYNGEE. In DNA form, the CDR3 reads TGTGCCAGCAGCGTAGGAGGCGGCTCTGGGGCCAACGTCCTGACTTTC. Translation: CASSVGGGSGANVLTF.

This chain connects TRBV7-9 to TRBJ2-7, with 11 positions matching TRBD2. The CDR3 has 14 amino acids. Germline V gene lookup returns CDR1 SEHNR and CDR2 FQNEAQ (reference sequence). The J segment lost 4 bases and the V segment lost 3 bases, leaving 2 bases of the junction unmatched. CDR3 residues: CASSFTSGRYEQYF. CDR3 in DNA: TGTGCCAGCAGCTTTACTAGCGGGAGATACGAGCAGTACTTC.

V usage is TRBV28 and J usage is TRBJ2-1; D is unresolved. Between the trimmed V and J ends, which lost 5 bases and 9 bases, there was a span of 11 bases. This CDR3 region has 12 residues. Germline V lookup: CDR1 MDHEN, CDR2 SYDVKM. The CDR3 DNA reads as TGTGCCAGCAGTATCCCCCTTATTGAGCAGTTCTTC. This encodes CASSIPLIEQFF.

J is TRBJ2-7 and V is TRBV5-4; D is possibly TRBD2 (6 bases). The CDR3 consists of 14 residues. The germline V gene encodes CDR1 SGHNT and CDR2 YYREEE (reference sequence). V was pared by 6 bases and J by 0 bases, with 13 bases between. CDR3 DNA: TGTGCCAGCAACCGTGGAGGGAGCTCCTACGAGCAGTACTTC. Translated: CASNRGGSSYEQYF.

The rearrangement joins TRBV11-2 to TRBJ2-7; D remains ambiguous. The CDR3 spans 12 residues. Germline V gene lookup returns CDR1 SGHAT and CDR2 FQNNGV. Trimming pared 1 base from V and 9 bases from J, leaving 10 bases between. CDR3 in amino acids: CASSLGKSPQYF. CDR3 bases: TGTGCCAGCAGCTTAGGGAAGTCGCCGCAGTACTTC. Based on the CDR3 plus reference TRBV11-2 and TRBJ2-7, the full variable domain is EAGVAQSPRYKIIEKRQSVAFWCNPISGHATLYWYQQILGQGPKLLIQFQNNGVVDDSQLPKDRFSAERLKGVDSTLKIQPAKLEDSAVYLCASSLGKSPQYFGPGTRLTVT.

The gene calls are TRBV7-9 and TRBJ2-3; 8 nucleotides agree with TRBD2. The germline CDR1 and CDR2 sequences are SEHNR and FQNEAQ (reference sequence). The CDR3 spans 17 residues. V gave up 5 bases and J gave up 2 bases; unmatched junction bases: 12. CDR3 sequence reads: CASSPLTAGDTTDTQYF. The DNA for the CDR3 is TGTGCCAGCAGCCCCCTGACAGCGGGAGATACCACAGATACGCAGTATTTT.

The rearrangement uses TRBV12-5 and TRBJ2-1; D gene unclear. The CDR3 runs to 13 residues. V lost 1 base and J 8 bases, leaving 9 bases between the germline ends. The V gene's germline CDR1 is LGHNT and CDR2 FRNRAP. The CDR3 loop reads CASGLERAHEQFF. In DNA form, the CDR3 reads TGTGCTAGTGGTTTGGAAAGGGCCCATGAGCAGTTCTTC.

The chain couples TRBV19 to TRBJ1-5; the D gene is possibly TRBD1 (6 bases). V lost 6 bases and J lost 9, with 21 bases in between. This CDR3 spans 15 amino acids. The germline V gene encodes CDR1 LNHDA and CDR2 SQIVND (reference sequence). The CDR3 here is CASSFRAGAQGPQHF. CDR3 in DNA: TGTGCCAGTAGCTTTAGGGCAGGGGCCCAAGGGCCCCAGCATTTT.

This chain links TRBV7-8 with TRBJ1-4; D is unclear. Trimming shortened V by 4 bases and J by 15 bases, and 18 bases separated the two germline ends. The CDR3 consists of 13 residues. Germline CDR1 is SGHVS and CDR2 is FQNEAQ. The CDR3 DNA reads TGTGCCAGCAGCTCAACCTCGGGAGGGTGGTTGTTTTTT. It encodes CASSSTSGGWLFF.

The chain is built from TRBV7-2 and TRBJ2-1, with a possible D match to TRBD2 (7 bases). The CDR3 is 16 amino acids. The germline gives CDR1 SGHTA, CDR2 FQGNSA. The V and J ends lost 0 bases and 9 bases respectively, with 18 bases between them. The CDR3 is CASSLAGLAVQGEQFF. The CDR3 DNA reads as TGTGCCAGCAGCTTAGCGGGCCTAGCGGTACAGGGTGAGCAGTTCTTC.

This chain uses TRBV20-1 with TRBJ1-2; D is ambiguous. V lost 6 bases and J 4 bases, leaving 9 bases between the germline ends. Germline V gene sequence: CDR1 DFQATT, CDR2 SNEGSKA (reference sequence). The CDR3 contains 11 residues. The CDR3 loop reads CSAEEAYGYTF. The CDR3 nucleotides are TGCAGTGCCGAGGAGGCCTATGGCTACACCTTC.

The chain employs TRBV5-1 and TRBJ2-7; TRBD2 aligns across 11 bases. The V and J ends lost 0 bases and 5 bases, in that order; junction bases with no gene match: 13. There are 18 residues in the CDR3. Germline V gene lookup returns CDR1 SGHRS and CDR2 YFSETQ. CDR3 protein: CASSLAWIVAGGPHEQYF. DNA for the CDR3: TGCGCCAGCAGCTTGGCCTGGATAGTAGCGGGAGGGCCCCACGAGCAGTACTTC.

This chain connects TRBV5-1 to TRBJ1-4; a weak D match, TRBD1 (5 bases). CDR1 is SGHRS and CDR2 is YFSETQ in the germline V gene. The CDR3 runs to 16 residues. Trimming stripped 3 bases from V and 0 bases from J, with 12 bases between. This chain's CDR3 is CASSSGGQATNEKLFF. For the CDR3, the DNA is TGCGCCAGCAGCTCTGGAGGACAAGCAACTAATGAAAAACTGTTTTTT.

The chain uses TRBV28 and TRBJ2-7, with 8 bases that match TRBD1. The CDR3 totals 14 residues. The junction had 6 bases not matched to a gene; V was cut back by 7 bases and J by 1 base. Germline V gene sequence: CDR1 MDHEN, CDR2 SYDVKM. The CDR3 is CASTSGTGSYEQYF. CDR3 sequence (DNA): TGTGCCAGCACCTCCGGGACAGGTTCCTACGAGCAGTACTTC.

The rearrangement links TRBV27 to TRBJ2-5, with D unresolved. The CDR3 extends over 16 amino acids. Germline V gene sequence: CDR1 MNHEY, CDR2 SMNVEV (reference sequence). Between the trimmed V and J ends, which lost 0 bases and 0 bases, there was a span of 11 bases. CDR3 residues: CASSLSPARYQETQYF. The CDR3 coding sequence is TGTGCCAGCAGTTTATCCCCAGCCAGGTACCAAGAGACCCAGTACTTC.

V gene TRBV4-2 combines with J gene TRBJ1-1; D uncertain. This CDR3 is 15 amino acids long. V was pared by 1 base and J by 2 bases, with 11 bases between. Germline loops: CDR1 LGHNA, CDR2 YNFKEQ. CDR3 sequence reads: CASSQGQPVNTEAFF. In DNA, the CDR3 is TGTGCCAGCAGCCAAGGGCAGCCGGTCAACACTGAAGCTTTCTTT.

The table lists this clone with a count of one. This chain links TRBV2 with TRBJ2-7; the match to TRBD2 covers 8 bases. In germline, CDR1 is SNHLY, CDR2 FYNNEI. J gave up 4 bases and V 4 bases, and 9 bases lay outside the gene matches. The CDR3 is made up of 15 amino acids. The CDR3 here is CASSGTPAGDYEQYF. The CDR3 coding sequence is TGTGCCAGCAGTGGGACCCCAGCGGGAGATTACGAGCAGTACTTC. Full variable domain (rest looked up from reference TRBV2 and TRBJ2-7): EPEVTQTPSHQVTQMGQEVILRCVPISNHLYFYWYRQILGQKVEFLVSFYNNEISEKSEIFDDQFSVERPDGSNFTLKIRSTKLEDSAMYFCASSGTPAGDYEQYFGPGTRLTVT.

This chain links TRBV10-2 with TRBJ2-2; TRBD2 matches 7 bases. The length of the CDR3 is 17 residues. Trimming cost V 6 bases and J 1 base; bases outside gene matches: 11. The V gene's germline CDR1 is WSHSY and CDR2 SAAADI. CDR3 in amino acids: CASRSPLAALNTGELFF. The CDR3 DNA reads TGCGCCAGCAGATCTCCGCTAGCGGCTTTGAACACCGGGGAGCTGTTTTTT.